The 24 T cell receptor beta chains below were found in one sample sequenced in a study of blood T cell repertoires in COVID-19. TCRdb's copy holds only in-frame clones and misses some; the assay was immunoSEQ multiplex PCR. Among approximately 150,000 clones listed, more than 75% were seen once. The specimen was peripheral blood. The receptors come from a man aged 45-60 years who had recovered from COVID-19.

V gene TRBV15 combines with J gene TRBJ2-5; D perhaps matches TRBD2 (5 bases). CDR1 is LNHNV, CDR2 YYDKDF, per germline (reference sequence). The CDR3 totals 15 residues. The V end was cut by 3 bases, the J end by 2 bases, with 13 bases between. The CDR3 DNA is TGTGCCACCAGCAGCCCCTTCGGAGGACAAGAGACCCAGTACTTC. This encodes CATSSPFGGQETQYF.

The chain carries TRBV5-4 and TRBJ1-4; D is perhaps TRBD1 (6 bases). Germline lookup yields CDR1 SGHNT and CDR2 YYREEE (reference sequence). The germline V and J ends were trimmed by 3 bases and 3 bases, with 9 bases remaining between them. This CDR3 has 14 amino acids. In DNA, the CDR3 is TGTGCCAGCAGCTCCACAGGGCCTAATGAAAAACTGTTTTTT. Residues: CASSSTGPNEKLFF.

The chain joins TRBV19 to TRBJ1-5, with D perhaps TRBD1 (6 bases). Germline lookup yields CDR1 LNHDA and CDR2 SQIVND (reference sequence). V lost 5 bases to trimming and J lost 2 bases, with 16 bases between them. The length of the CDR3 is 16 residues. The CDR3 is CASSRMGAQGNQPQHF. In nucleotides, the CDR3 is TGTGCCAGTAGTCGAATGGGGGCGCAGGGCAATCAGCCCCAGCATTTT.

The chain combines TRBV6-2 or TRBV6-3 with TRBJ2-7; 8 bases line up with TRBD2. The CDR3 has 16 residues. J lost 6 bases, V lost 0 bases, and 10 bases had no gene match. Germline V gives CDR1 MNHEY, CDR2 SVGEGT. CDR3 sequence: CASSYSKAGVLLEQYF. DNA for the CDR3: TGTGCCAGCAGTTACTCGAAAGCGGGGGTACTCCTCGAGCAGTACTTC.

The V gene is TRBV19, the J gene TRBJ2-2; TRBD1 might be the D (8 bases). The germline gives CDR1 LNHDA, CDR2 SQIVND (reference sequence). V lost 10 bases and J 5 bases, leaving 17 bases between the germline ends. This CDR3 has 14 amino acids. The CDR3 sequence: CATKQGGGTGELFF. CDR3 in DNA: TGTGCCACGAAACAGGGGGGAGGGACCGGGGAGCTGTTTTTT.

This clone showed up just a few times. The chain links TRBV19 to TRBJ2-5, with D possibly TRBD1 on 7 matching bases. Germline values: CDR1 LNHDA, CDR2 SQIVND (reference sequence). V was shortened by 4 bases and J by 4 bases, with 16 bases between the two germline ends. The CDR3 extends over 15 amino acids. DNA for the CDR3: TGTGCCAGTAGTAGGGGAGGAGGGGGCGGAGAGACCCAGTACTTC. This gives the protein CASSRGGGGGETQYF.

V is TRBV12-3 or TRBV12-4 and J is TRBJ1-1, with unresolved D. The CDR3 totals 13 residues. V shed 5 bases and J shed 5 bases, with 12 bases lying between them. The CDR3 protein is CASSTFGGTEAFF. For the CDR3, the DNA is TGTGCCAGCAGTACCTTCGGCGGTACTGAAGCTTTCTTT.

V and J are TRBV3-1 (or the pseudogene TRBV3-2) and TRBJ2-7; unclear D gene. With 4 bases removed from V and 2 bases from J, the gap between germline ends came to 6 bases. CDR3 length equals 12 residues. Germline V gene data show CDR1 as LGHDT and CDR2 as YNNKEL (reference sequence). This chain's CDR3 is CASSRVAYEQYF. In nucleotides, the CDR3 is TGTGCCAGCAGCCGAGTGGCCTACGAGCAGTACTTC.

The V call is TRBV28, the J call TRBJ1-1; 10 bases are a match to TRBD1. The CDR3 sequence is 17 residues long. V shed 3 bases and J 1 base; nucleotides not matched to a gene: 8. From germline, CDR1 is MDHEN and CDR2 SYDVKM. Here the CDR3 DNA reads TGTGCCAGCAGTTTTACCGACAGGGGGCATGCGAACACTGAAGCTTTCTTT. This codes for CASSFTDRGHANTEAFF.

This CDR3 is CAISEHGGAVTDTQYF. Written as DNA, the CDR3 is TGTGCCATCAGTGAGCACGGGGGGGCGGTCACAGATACGCAGTATTTT. The rearrangement links TRBV10-3 to TRBJ2-3; 8 positions agree with TRBD2. The germline gives CDR1 ENHRY, CDR2 SYGVKD. This CDR3 comprises 16 residues. The ends lost 2 bases at V and 2 bases at J; junction bases unmatched: 6.

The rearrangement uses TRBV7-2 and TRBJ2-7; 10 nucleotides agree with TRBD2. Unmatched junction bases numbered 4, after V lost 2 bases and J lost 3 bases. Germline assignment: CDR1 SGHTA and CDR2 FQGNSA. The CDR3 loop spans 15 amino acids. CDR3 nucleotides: TGTGCCAGCAGCTTAAGTGCTAGCGGGAGCTACGAGCAGTACTTC. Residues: CASSLSASGSYEQYF.

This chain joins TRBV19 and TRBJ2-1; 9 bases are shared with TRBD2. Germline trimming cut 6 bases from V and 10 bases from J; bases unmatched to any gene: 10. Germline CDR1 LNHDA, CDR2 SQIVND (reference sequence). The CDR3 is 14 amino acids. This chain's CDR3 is CASSTNSGSNEQFF. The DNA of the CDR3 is TGTGCCAGTAGCACAAATAGCGGGAGCAACGAGCAGTTCTTC.

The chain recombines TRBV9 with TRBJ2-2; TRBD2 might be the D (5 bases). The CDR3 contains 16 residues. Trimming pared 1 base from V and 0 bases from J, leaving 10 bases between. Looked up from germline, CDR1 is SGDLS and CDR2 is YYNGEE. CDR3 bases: TGTGCCAGCAGCGTACCAGCGGTTTCGAACACCGGGGAGCTGTTTTTT. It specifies CASSVPAVSNTGELFF.

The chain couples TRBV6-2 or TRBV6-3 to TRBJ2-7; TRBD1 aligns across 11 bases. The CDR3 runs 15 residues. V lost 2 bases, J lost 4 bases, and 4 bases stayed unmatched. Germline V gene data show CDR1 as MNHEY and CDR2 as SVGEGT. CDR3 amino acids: CASSYRGQGDYEQYF. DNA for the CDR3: TGTGCCAGCAGTTACCGGGGACAGGGGGATTACGAGCAGTACTTC.

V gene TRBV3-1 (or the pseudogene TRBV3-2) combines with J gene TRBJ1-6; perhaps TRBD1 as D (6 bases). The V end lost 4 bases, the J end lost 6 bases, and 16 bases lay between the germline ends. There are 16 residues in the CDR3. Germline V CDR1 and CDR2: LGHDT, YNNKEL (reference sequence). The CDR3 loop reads CASSLGAGAGNSPLHF. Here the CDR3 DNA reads TGTGCCAGCAGCCTAGGCGCAGGGGCTGGTAATTCACCCCTCCACTTT.

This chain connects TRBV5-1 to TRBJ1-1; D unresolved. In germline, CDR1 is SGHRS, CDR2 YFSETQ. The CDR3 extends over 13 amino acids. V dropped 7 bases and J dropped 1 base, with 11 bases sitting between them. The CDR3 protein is CASREAPNTEAFF. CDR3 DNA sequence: TGCGCCAGCCGAGAAGCTCCGAACACTGAAGCTTTCTTT.

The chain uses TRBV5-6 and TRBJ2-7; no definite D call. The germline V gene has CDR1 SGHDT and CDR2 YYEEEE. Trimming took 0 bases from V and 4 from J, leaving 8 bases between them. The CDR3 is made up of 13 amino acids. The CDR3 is CASSLVGEYEQYF. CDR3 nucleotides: TGTGCCAGCAGCTTGGTTGGAGAATACGAGCAGTACTTC.

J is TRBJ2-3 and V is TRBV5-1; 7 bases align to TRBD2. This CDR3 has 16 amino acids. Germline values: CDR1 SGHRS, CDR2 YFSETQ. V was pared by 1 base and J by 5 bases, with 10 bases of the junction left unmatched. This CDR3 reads CASSLQGGTTKDTQYF. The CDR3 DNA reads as TGCGCCAGCAGCTTGCAGGGAGGGACTACAAAAGATACGCAGTATTTT.

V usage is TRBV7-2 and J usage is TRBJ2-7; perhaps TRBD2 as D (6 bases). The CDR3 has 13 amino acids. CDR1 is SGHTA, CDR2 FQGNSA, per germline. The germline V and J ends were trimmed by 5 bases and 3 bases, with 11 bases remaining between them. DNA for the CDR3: TGTGCCAGCAGCCTACGGGACTTCTACGAGCAGTACTTC. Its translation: CASSLRDFYEQYF.

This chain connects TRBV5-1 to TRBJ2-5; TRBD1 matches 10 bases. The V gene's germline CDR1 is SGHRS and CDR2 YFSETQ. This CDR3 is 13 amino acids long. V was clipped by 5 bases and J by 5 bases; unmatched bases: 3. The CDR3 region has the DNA TGCGCCAGCAGGACAGGGGGCGGGGAGACCCAGTACTTC. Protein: CASRTGGGETQYF.

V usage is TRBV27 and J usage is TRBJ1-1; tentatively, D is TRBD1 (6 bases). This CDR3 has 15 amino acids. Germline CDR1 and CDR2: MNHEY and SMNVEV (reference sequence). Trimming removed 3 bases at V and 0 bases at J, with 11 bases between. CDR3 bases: TGTGCCAGCAGTTTCAGGACAGCCATGAACACTGAAGCTTTCTTT. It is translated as CASSFRTAMNTEAFF.

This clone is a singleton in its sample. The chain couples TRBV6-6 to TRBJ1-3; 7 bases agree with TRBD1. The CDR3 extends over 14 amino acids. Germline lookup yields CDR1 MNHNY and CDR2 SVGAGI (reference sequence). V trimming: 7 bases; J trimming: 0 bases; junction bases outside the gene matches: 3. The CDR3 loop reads CASTRDSSGNTIYF. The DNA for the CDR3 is TGTGCCAGCACCAGGGACAGCTCTGGAAACACCATATATTTT.

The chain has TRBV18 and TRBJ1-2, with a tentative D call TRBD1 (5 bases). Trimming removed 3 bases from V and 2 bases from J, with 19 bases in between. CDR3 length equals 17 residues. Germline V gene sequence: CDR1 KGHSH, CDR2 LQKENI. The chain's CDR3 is CASSPRFGGGENYGYTF. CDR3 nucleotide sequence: TGTGCCAGCTCACCCCGGTTCGGAGGAGGGGAAAACTATGGCTACACCTTC. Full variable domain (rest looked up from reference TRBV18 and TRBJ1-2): NAGVMQNPRHLVRRRGQEARLRCSPMKGHSHVYWYRQLPEEGLKFMVYLQKENIIDESGMPKERFSAEFPKEGPSILRIQQVVRGDSAAYFCASSPRFGGGENYGYTFGSGTRLTVV.

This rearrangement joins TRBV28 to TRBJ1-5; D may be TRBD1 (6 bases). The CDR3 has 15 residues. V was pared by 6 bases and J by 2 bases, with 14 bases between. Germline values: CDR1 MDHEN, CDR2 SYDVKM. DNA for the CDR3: TGTGCCAGCAGGGCACAGGGAATGGGCAATCAGCCCCAGCATTTT. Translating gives CASRAQGMGNQPQHF. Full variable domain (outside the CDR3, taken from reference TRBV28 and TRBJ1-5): DVKVTQSSRYLVKRTGEKVFLECVQDMDHENMFWYRQDPGLGLRLIYFSYDVKMKEKGDIPEGYSVSREKKERFSLILESASTNQTSMYLCASRAQGMGNQPQHFGDGTRLSIL.